The following is a TCR beta chain sequence with its context. Antigen specificity is unknown. Treatment in this sample: randomized to nivolumab then ipilimumab (arm A) or the reverse (arm B). Patients had received no earlier DNA-damaging chemotherapy. The sample originates from a study of sequential checkpoint blockade in melanoma. Whole-study context: Both treatment sequences were followed by maintenance nivolumab. Matched biopsies came pretreatment and at week 13 for about two dozen patients. Findings and caveats of the study: For nivolumab-first patients, baseline tumor clonality was associated with response.

The assay was immunoSEQ multiplex PCR, and TCRdb's table has in-frame clones only and misses some. The sample contains about 7,000 clones, roughly 27% of which appear only once. The CDR3 is made up of 17 amino acids. The ends lost 0 bases at V and 2 bases at J; junction bases unmatched: 11. Germline CDR1 reads SGHRS; CDR2 reads YFSETQ. The sample consisted of tumor tissue (inferred from file names), taken from a patient given nivolumab and ipilimumab in sequence. The receptor comes from a human donor with melanoma. The chain employs TRBV5-1 and TRBJ2-7; 7 bases map to TRBD2. CDR3 loop: CASSLGTGGTGTYEQYF. CDR3 sequence (DNA): TGCGCCAGCAGCTTGGGGACGGGAGGAACCGGAACCTACGAGCAGTACTTC.